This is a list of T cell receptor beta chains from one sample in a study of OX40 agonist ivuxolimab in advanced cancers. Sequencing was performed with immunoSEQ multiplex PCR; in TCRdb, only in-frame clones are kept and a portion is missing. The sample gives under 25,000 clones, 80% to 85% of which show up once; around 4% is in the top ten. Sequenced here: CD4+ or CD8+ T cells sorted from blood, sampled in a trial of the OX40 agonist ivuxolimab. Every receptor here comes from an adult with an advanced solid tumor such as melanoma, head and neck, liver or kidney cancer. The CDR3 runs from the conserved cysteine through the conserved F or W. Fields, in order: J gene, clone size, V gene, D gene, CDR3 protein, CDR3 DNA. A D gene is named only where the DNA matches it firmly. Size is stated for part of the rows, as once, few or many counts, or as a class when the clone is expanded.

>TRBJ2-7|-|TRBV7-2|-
CASKGQGLEQYF
TGTGCCAGCAAGGGGCAGGGGTTAGAGCAGTACTTC
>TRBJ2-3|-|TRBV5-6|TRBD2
CASSLRTSPPADTQYF
TGTGCCAGCAGCTTGAGGACTAGCCCCCCGGCAGATACGCAGTATTTT
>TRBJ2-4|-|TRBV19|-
CASSISKGSELAKNIQYF
TGTGCCAGTAGTATAAGTAAGGGTAGTGAGCTAGCCAAAAACATTCAGTACTTC
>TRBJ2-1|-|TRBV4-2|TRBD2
CASSSRGQREIYEQFF
TGTGCCAGCAGCTCAAGAGGACAGCGGGAGATTTATGAGCAGTTCTTC
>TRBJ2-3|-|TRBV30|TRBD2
CAWRVSGVSTDTQYF
TGTGCCTGGAGGGTGAGCGGGGTTAGCACAGATACGCAGTATTTT
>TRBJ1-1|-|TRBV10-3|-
CAISETGTEAFF
TGTGCCATCAGTGAGACTGGAACTGAAGCTTTCTTT
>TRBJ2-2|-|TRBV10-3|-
CAISESDGELFF
TGTGCCATCAGTGAGTCGGACGGGGAGCTGTTTTTT
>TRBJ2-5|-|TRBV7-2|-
CASSPRAGETQYF
TGTGCCAGCAGCCCAAGGGCCGGGGAGACCCAGTACTTC
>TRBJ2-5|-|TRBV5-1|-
CASSSGRGNGETQYF
TGCGCCAGCAGCTCCGGACGGGGAAACGGGGAGACCCAGTACTTC
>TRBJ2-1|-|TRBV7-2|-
CASSPLGERSSYNEQFF
TGTGCCAGCAGCCCCCTGGGGGAGCGGTCCTCCTACAATGAGCAGTTCTTC
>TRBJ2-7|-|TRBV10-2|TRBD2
CASRSSGRSGEQYF
TGCGCCAGCAGGTCTAGCGGGAGATCAGGCGAGCAGTACTTC
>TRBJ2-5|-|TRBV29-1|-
CSVEREAKETQYF
TGCAGCGTTGAACGGGAAGCCAAAGAGACCCAGTACTTC
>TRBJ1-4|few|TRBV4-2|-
CASSQDLGRVGEKLFF
TGTGCCAGCAGCCAAGATCTGGGCAGGGTTGGTGAAAAACTGTTTTTT
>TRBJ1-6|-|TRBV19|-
CASSTKTNSPLHF
TGTGCCAGTAGTACGAAGACGAATTCACCCCTCCACTTT
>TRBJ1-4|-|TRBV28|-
CASSEIVTNEKLFF
TGTGCCAGCAGTGAGATCGTTACTAATGAAAAACTGTTTTTT
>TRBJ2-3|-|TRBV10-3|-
CAISDGPGKTDTQYF
TGTGCCATCAGTGATGGGCCGGGGAAAACAGATACGCAGTATTTT
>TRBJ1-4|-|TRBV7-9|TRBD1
CASSPGTGYNEKLFF
TGTGCCAGCAGCCCCGGGACAGGCTATAATGAAAAACTGTTTTTT
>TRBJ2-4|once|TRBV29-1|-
CSVVFAFAKNIQYF
TGCAGCGTTGTATTCGCGTTTGCCAAAAACATTCAGTACTTC
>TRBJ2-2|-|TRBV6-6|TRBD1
CASSHHRGRTGELFF
TGTGCCAGCAGTCATCACAGGGGTCGGACCGGGGAGCTGTTTTTT
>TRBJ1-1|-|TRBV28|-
CASTPPVGGLNTEAFF
TGTGCCAGCACCCCCCCTGTCGGGGGCCTGAACACTGAAGCTTTCTTT
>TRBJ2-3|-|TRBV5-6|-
CASSLAGQSTDTQYF
TGTGCCAGCAGCTTAGCCGGACAAAGCACAGATACGCAGTATTTT
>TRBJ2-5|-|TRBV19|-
CASSPPGETQYF
TGTGCCAGTAGTCCTCCGGGAGAGACCCAGTACTTC
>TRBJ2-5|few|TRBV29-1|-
CSVVPGSETQYF
TGCAGCGTTGTGCCGGGGTCAGAGACCCAGTACTTC
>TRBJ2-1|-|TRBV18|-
CASSPLANNEQFF
TGTGCCAGCTCACCGCTAGCGAACAATGAGCAGTTCTTC
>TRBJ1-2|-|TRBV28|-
CASSLVVGDTYGYTF
TGTGCCAGCAGTTTAGTGGTTGGGGACACCTATGGCTACACCTTC
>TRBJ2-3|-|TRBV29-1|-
CSVDFPQGTDTQYF
TGCAGCGTTGATTTCCCACAGGGTACAGATACGCAGTATTTT
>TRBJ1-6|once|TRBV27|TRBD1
CASSQYRQGPTLF
TGTGCCAGCAGTCAATACAGACAGGGGCCAACGCTCTTT
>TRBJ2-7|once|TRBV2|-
CASNEEGGAYEQYF
TGTGCCAGCAATGAGGAGGGGGGGGCTTACGAGCAGTACTTC
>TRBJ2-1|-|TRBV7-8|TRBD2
CASSNGGSTQFF
TGTGCCAGCAGCAACGGCGGGAGTACGCAGTTCTTC
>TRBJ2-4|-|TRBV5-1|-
CASSLLQSGDIQYF
TGCGCCAGCAGCTTGTTACAAAGTGGAGACATTCAGTACTTC
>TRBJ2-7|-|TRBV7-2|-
CASSLDTGPYEQYF
TGTGCCAGCAGCTTAGACACAGGGCCCTACGAGCAGTACTTC
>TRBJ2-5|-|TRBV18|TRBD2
CASSPRASGSGQETQYF
TGTGCCAGCTCACCAAGGGCTAGCGGAAGCGGGCAAGAGACCCAGTACTTC
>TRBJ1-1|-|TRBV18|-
CASSPPGGGPTFMNTEAFF
TGTGCCAGCTCACCACCAGGGGGGGGGCCTACTTTTATGAACACTGAAGCTTTCTTT
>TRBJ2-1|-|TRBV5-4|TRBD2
CASSSDSGSNNEQFF
TGTGCCAGCAGCTCAGATAGCGGGAGTAACAATGAGCAGTTCTTC
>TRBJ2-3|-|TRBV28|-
CASSLHRSTDTQYF
TGTGCCAGCAGTTTACACAGGAGCACAGATACGCAGTATTTT
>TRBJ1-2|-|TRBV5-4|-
CASSLLRGTGYGYTF
TGTGCCAGCAGCTTGTTAAGGGGCACGGGGTATGGCTACACCTTC
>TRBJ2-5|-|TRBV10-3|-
CAISESVTGLETQYF
TGTGCCATCAGTGAGTCGGTTACAGGGTTGGAGACCCAGTACTTC
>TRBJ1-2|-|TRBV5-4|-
CASASLYGYTF
TGTGCCAGCGCCTCGCTCTATGGCTACACCTTC
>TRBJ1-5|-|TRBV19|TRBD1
CASRGTVNQPQHF
TGTGCCAGTAGAGGGACAGTAAATCAGCCCCAGCATTTT
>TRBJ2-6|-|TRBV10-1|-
CASSSSGANVLTF
TGCGCCAGCAGCAGTTCAGGGGCCAACGTCCTGACTTTC
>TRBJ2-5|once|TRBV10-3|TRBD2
CATERERDETQYF
TGTGCCACCGAGCGGGAGCGTGATGAGACCCAGTACTTC